The sequence of this T cell receptor beta chain was determined in a study of T-cell reconstitution after alpha-beta-depleted transplantation in children. Study-level results: Newly produced T cells mostly provided counts and TCRbeta diversity after one year, as hyperexpanded clones declined. At around two months after transplant, the alpha-beta T cells were reportedly derived from several hundred expanded clones that came from non-depleted graft cells.

Concerning this clonotype itself: Its antigen is not known.

Germline loops: CDR1 SGHRS, CDR2 YFSETQ. CDR3 length: 16 amino acids. Trimming took 2 bases from V and 1 from J, leaving 14 bases between them. TCRbeta library preparation incorporated unique molecular identifiers. MiXCR was run by TCRdb on the PCR reads, yielding one entry per CDR3 protein. The sample carries about a million distinct CDR3 sequences, around 30% recorded once. The chain combines TRBV5-1 with TRBJ2-3; possible D gene TRBD2, 6 bases. The TCR was taken from a boy younger than two who had a stem cell transplant for SCID, so the T cells may come from the graft donor. Specimen: PBMCs, mostly from graft donor cells, collected 360 days after TCRalphabeta/CD19-depleted stem cell transplant. This chain's CDR3 is CASSLPLGLGTDTQYF. CDR3 nucleotide sequence: TGCGCCAGCAGCTTACCGCTGGGACTCGGCACAGATACGCAGTATTTT.